This passage covers 32 T cell receptor beta chains from one sample sequenced in a study of human T cells and chemical hapten exposure. MiXCR, applied by TCRdb to the RACE reads, yields one record per CDR3 protein. The sample records approximately 75,000 distinct CDR3 sequences, over 6.5% being singletons. The time point here: patch test 2, 6 weeks after DPC sensitization. Treatment meaning: therapeutic diphenylcyclopropenone sensitization with weekly scalp DPC. The sequences come from whole blood, collected in connection with sensitization to the hapten diphenylcyclopropenone (DPC). The receptors stem from a woman aged 45-59 years with alopecia areata. Some clones in this sample may be carry-over from other donors' samples.

This clonotype was counted ten times or more. At one boundary the junction diverges from the germline segment, which might be a read error. The J gene is TRBJ2-1, the V gene TRBV29-1, with 8 nucleotides matching TRBD2. In germline, CDR1 is SQVTM, CDR2 ANQGSEA. The length of the CDR3 is 13 residues. The CDR3 is CSVEGLAGPEQFF. The CDR3 DNA is TGCAGCGTCGAAGGGCTAGCGGGCCCCGAGCAGTTCTTC.

This clonotype was seen only a few times. The gene calls are TRBV27 and TRBJ2-7; D gene ambiguous. The CDR3 is 13 residues long. Germline V gene lookup returns CDR1 MNHEY and CDR2 SMNVEV (reference sequence). V was trimmed by 3 bases and J by 3 bases, leaving 9 bases between them. The CDR3 reads CASSFQNSYEQYF. CDR3 DNA: TGTGCCAGCAGTTTCCAGAACAGCTACGAGCAGTACTTC.

This clonotype was seen a few times. CDR3 in amino acids: CASSATGTGEQYF. CDR3 coding DNA: TGCGCCAGCAGCGCAACCGGGACAGGCGAGCAGTACTTC. V is TRBV5-1 and J is TRBJ2-7; 8 bases line up with TRBD1. Trimming at V came to 4 bases and at J to 6 bases, leaving 6 bases not matched to a gene. Germline V lookup: CDR1 SGHRS, CDR2 YFSETQ. This CDR3 is built from 13 residues.

The chain carries TRBV12-5 and TRBJ1-1; tentative D call: TRBD1 (5 bases). This CDR3 region has 14 residues. V lost 6 bases and J lost 4, with 15 bases in between. The germline CDR1 and CDR2 sequences are LGHNT and FRNRAP. CDR3 sequence: CASGGLIGGTEAFF. CDR3 in DNA: TGTGCTAGTGGGGGGTTAATCGGGGGCACTGAAGCTTTCTTT.

V and J are TRBV13 and TRBJ2-7, with TRBD1 matching 8 bases. CDR3 length: 12 amino acids. Germline V gene lookup returns CDR1 PRHDT and CDR2 FYEKMQ (reference sequence). V dropped 5 bases and J dropped 7; count of bases not matched to a gene: 4. DNA of the CDR3: TGTGCCAGCAGCCCTACAGGGGGAGAGCAGTACTTC. It encodes CASSPTGGEQYF.

This clonotype was seen more than once but under ten times. V usage is TRBV5-1 and J usage is TRBJ1-5; maybe TRBD1 (5 bases). This CDR3 region has 16 residues. In germline, CDR1 is SGHRS, CDR2 YFSETQ. V was shortened by 0 bases and J by 4 bases, with 14 bases between the two germline ends. As DNA, the CDR3 is TGCGCCAGCAGCTTGGAGGGGCAGGGCGGAAATCAGCCCCAGCATTTT. It yields the protein CASSLEGQGGNQPQHF.

This clonotype was seen ten or more times. The chain has TRBV7-2 and TRBJ2-7; 13 nucleotides align to TRBD2. The J segment lost 4 bases and the V segment lost 3 bases, leaving 9 bases of the junction unmatched. Germline-derived CDR1 and CDR2 are SGHTA and FQGNSA. The CDR3 is 17 amino acids. The CDR3 here is CASSLIGTSGMVYEQYF. The CDR3 DNA reads TGTGCCAGCAGCTTGATCGGGACTAGCGGGATGGTATACGAGCAGTACTTC.

This clonotype turned up a few times. The CDR3: CASSPIRTSGSADTQYF. The CDR3 DNA reads TGTGCCAGCAGTCCCATAAGGACTAGCGGGAGTGCAGATACGCAGTATTTT. V usage is TRBV28 and J usage is TRBJ2-3; 13 nucleotides match TRBD2. CDR3 size: 17 residues. Trimming at V came to 5 bases and at J to 4 bases, leaving 9 bases not matched to a gene. CDR1 is MDHEN and CDR2 is SYDVKM in the germline V gene.

This clonotype was recorded at least ten times. The chain links TRBV12-3 or TRBV12-4 to TRBJ1-2; D is perhaps TRBD1 (6 bases). The CDR3 consists of 13 residues. Between the trimmed V and J ends, which lost 6 bases and 2 bases, there was a span of 10 bases. Written as DNA, the CDR3 is TGTGCCAGCAGCTTGGACAGCAACTATGGCTACACCTTC. It yields the protein CASSLDSNYGYTF.

The V call is TRBV24-1, the J call TRBJ2-3; the match to TRBD2 covers 8 bases. This CDR3 region has 17 residues. V gave up 2 bases and J gave up 4 bases; unmatched junction bases: 10. Germline CDR1 reads KGHDR; CDR2 reads SFDVKD. The DNA of the CDR3 is TGTGCCACCAGTGATTCTAGACTAGCGATGGGCCCAGATACGCAGTATTTT. Translating gives CATSDSRLAMGPDTQYF.

This clonotype occurred many times. The rearrangement uses TRBV12-3 or TRBV12-4 and TRBJ2-3, with 8 bases fitting TRBD1. The CDR3 contains 12 residues. After removal of 4 bases from V and 8 bases from J, the junction contained 2 bases not matched to a gene. The CDR3 protein is CASSSQGGTQYF. The CDR3 nucleotides are TGTGCCAGCAGTTCACAGGGGGGTACGCAGTATTTT.

This clonotype was detected ten times or more. This chain uses TRBV9 with TRBJ1-1; unclear D gene. The germline CDR1 and CDR2 sequences are SGDLS and YYNGEE. The CDR3 runs to 13 residues. Trimming stripped 4 bases from V and 4 bases from J, with 11 bases between. The DNA for the CDR3 is TGTGCCAGCAGCACGGTGGGATCCACTGAAGCTTTCTTT. Translation: CASSTVGSTEAFF.

This clonotype was counted between two and nine times. The J gene is TRBJ2-3, the V gene TRBV20-1; TRBD2 aligns across 8 bases. The length of the CDR3 is 16 residues. J lost 0 bases, V lost 3 bases, and 8 bases had no gene match. Germline V gene sequence: CDR1 DFQATT, CDR2 SNEGSKA (reference sequence). CDR3 nucleotide sequence: TGCAGTGCTAGTTCGGGTCGGGGGGGAAGCACAGATACGCAGTATTTT. As protein: CSASSGRGGSTDTQYF.

This clonotype was detected a few times. The V and J genes are TRBV5-6 and TRBJ1-2; 7 bases are a match to TRBD1. Per the germline V gene, CDR1 is SGHDT and CDR2 is YYEEEE. The CDR3 runs 14 residues. V shed 0 bases and J 5 bases; nucleotides not matched to a gene: 4. This chain's CDR3 is CASSLAGTDYGYTF. CDR3 sequence (DNA): TGTGCCAGCAGCTTGGCGGGGACAGATTATGGCTACACCTTC.

This clonotype was detected only a few times. The V and J genes are TRBV3-1 and TRBJ1-1, with 11 bases that match TRBD1. V lost 5 bases to trimming and J lost 10 bases; unmatched junction nucleotides: 9. There are 14 residues in the CDR3. Per the germline V gene, CDR1 is LGHDT and CDR2 is YNNKEL (reference sequence). The CDR3 DNA reads TGTGCCAGCAGCGCCACCGTGGACAGGGGGCGAGCTTTCTTT. This codes for CASSATVDRGRAFF.

A few counts support this clonotype. The chain recombines TRBV9 with TRBJ2-7; tentatively, D is TRBD2 (5 bases). CDR3 length equals 14 residues. Trimming took 0 bases from V and 0 from J, leaving 7 bases between them. In germline, CDR1 is SGDLS, CDR2 YYNGEE. This CDR3 is CASSVGGPSYEQYF. The CDR3 bases are TGTGCCAGCAGCGTAGGCGGGCCCTCCTACGAGCAGTACTTC. Full variable domain (missing parts from reference TRBV9 and TRBJ2-7): DSGVTQTPKHLITATGQRVTLRCSPRSGDLSVYWYQQSLDQGLQFLIQYYNGEERAKGNILERFSAQQFPDLHSELNLSSLELGDSALYFCASSVGGPSYEQYFGPGTRLTVT.

This clonotype has only a few counts. The V gene is TRBV6-6, the J gene TRBJ2-3, with D possibly called TRBD1 or TRBD2 (6 bases each). CDR1 and CDR2 (germline): MNHNY, SVGAGI (reference sequence). V shed 11 bases and J shed 1 base, with 16 bases lying between them. The CDR3 is 14 amino acids. DNA of the CDR3: TGTGCCGCTGGGGGGCGCGGTGGCACAGATACGCAGTATTTT. It translates to CAAGGRGGTDTQYF.

This clonotype showed up many times. CDR3 nucleotides: TGTGCCAGCAGCCCAGGGGGATCTGGCTATGGCTACACCTTC. Encoded protein: CASSPGGSGYGYTF. The chain recombines TRBV12-3 or TRBV12-4 with TRBJ1-2; 7 nucleotides line up with TRBD1. Trimming took 6 bases from V and 4 from J; bases not matched to a gene: 8. The CDR3 contains 14 residues.

The chain uses TRBV7-2 and TRBJ2-3, with 8 bases matching TRBD2. Trimming removed 3 bases from V and 2 bases from J; junction bases left unmatched: 4. Looked up from germline, CDR1 is SGHTA and CDR2 is FQGNSA. The CDR3 length is 15 residues. CDR3 loop: CASSLRGALTDTQYF. The DNA for the CDR3 is TGTGCCAGCAGCTTGCGGGGGGCCCTCACAGATACGCAGTATTTT.

This clonotype was picked up a small number of times. The chain recombines TRBV13 with TRBJ2-5, with 10 bases fitting TRBD1. This CDR3 spans 16 amino acids. The V segment lost 5 bases and the J segment 4 bases; nucleotides outside the gene matches: 10. CDR1 and CDR2 from the germline V gene are PRHDT and FYEKMQ (reference sequence). The CDR3 protein is CASSPPRQGAGETQYF. CDR3 nucleotides: TGTGCCAGCAGCCCGCCGAGACAGGGGGCGGGAGAGACCCAGTACTTC.

In the case of this clonotype: At one end the junction does not follow the germline gene, possibly because of a read error. The chain recombines TRBV20-1 with TRBJ2-3; D is unresolved. Germline V gene sequence: CDR1 DFQATT, CDR2 SNEGSKA (reference sequence). The CDR3 length is 12 residues. The CDR3 protein is CSAGEATDTQYF. CDR3 in DNA: TGCAGTGCTGGAGAGGCTACAGATACGCAGTATTTT.

This clonotype was counted ten times or more. This chain uses TRBV6-1 with TRBJ2-3, with D possibly TRBD1 on 6 matching bases. V lost 5 bases to trimming and J lost 4 bases, with 16 bases between them. Looked up from germline, CDR1 is MNHNS and CDR2 is SASEGT. This CDR3 is 15 amino acids long. CDR3 DNA sequence: TGTGCCAGCAGTCCTGGGACAAAGGTCGCAGATACGCAGTATTTT. This codes for CASSPGTKVADTQYF.

This chain connects TRBV27 to TRBJ1-1, with D possibly TRBD1 on 6 matching bases. CDR3 length: 16 amino acids. V lost 7 bases and J 1 base, leaving 19 bases between the germline ends. Germline loops: CDR1 MNHEY, CDR2 SMNVEV (reference sequence). The CDR3 DNA reads TGTGCCAGCATTCGATTTCCCGTGGACAGGAACACTGAAGCTTTCTTT. Protein product: CASIRFPVDRNTEAFF.

This clonotype was seen only a few times. The rearrangement joins TRBV7-8 to TRBJ2-7; D is undetermined. The V gene's germline CDR1 is SGHVS and CDR2 FQNEAQ. Between the trimmed V and J ends, which lost 3 bases and 4 bases, there was a span of 10 bases. CDR3 length equals 13 residues. CDR3 region: CASSLARRYEQYF. The CDR3, as DNA: TGTGCCAGCAGCTTGGCTAGACGGTACGAGCAGTACTTC. The full variable domain, its missing parts supplied by reference TRBV7-8 and TRBJ2-7, is GAGVSQSPRYKVAKRGQDVALRCDPISGHVSLFWYQQALGQGPEFLTYFQNEAQLDKSGLPSDRFFAERPEGSVSTLKIQRTQQEDSAVYLCASSLARRYEQYFGPGTRLTVT.

This clonotype was seen a handful of times. V usage is TRBV18 and J usage is TRBJ1-1; D gene unclear. Germline values: CDR1 KGHSH, CDR2 LQKENI. CDR3 length: 13 amino acids. V lost 2 bases to trimming and J lost 1 base, with 5 bases between them. CDR3 region: CASSPGENTEAFF. The CDR3 region has the DNA TGTGCCAGCTCACCAGGCGAGAACACTGAAGCTTTCTTT.

This clonotype has only a few counts. The chain uses TRBV6-5 and TRBJ2-6; TRBD1 or TRBD2 may be the D gene (5 bases each). Trimming left V 1 base short and J 0 bases short, with 10 bases between. CDR1 is MNHEY, CDR2 SVGAGI, per germline. This CDR3 is built from 17 residues. CDR3 nucleotide sequence: TGTGCCAGCAGTTACTGGGACGGTGGCTCTGGGGCCAACGTCCTGACTTTC. Translating gives CASSYWDGGSGANVLTF.

This clonotype turned up a few times. The rearrangement uses TRBV11-2 and TRBJ1-6; no clear D gene. The germline gives CDR1 SGHAT, CDR2 FQNNGV. Trimming removed 2 bases at V and 0 bases at J, with 5 bases between. This CDR3 is built from 15 residues. Written as DNA, the CDR3 is TGTGCCAGCAGCTTACTTGACTCCTATAATTCACCCCTCCACTTT. This sequence encodes CASSLLDSYNSPLHF. Full variable domain (remainder filled in from reference TRBV11-2 and TRBJ1-6): EAGVAQSPRYKIIEKRQSVAFWCNPISGHATLYWYQQILGQGPKLLIQFQNNGVVDDSQLPKDRFSAERLKGVDSTLKIQPAKLEDSAVYLCASSLLDSYNSPLHFGNGTRLTVT.

This clonotype was seen ten or more times. This chain links TRBV20-1 with TRBJ2-1; 9 bases align to TRBD2. The ends lost 6 bases at V and 4 bases at J; junction bases unmatched: 4. Germline loops: CDR1 DFQATT, CDR2 SNEGSKA (reference sequence). There are 13 residues in the CDR3. This CDR3 is CSAETSGYNEQFF. The DNA of the CDR3 is TGCAGTGCAGAGACTAGCGGATACAATGAGCAGTTCTTC.

V and J are TRBV28 and TRBJ1-1, with 7 bases matching TRBD1. The V segment lost 2 bases and the J segment 1 base; nucleotides outside the gene matches: 7. Germline V gene data show CDR1 as MDHEN and CDR2 as SYDVKM. CDR3 length: 16 amino acids. DNA for the CDR3: TGTGCCAGCAGTTTACCTACCGGGACAGCGAACACTGAAGCTTTCTTT. Amino acid sequence: CASSLPTGTANTEAFF.

The chain uses TRBV5-1 and TRBJ2-5; 7 nucleotides align to TRBD2. Germline CDR1 SGHRS, CDR2 YFSETQ. Trimming cost V 2 bases and J 2 bases; bases outside gene matches: 9. This CDR3 has 16 amino acids. CDR3 sequence reads: CASSFSSSGPQETQYF. CDR3 nucleotides: TGCGCCAGCAGCTTCTCTAGTAGCGGGCCGCAAGAGACCCAGTACTTC.

This rearrangement joins TRBV4-1 to TRBJ2-3, with TRBD2 matching 7 bases. The J segment lost 3 bases and the V segment lost 3 bases, leaving 9 bases of the junction unmatched. Germline V lookup: CDR1 MGHRA, CDR2 YSYEKL. The CDR3 spans 16 residues. The CDR3 sequence is CASSQPGREKTDTQYF. CDR3 in DNA: TGCGCCAGCAGCCAGCCGGGGAGGGAGAAGACAGATACGCAGTATTTT.

The chain couples TRBV29-1 to TRBJ1-2, with D hard to call. The V and J ends lost 7 bases and 5 bases respectively, with 8 bases between them. Germline V gene data show CDR1 as SQVTM and CDR2 as ANQGSEA. The CDR3 sequence is 10 residues long. CDR3 sequence: CSAPGYGYTF. DNA of the CDR3: TGCAGCGCCCCGGGTTATGGCTACACCTTC. The entire variable domain, with the rest obtained from reference TRBV29-1 and TRBJ1-2, is as follows: SAVISQKPSRDICQRGTSLTIQCQVDSQVTMMFWYRQQPGQSLTLIATANQGSEATYESGFVIDKFPISRPNLTFSTLTVSNMSPEDSSIYLCSAPGYGYTFGSGTRLTVV.